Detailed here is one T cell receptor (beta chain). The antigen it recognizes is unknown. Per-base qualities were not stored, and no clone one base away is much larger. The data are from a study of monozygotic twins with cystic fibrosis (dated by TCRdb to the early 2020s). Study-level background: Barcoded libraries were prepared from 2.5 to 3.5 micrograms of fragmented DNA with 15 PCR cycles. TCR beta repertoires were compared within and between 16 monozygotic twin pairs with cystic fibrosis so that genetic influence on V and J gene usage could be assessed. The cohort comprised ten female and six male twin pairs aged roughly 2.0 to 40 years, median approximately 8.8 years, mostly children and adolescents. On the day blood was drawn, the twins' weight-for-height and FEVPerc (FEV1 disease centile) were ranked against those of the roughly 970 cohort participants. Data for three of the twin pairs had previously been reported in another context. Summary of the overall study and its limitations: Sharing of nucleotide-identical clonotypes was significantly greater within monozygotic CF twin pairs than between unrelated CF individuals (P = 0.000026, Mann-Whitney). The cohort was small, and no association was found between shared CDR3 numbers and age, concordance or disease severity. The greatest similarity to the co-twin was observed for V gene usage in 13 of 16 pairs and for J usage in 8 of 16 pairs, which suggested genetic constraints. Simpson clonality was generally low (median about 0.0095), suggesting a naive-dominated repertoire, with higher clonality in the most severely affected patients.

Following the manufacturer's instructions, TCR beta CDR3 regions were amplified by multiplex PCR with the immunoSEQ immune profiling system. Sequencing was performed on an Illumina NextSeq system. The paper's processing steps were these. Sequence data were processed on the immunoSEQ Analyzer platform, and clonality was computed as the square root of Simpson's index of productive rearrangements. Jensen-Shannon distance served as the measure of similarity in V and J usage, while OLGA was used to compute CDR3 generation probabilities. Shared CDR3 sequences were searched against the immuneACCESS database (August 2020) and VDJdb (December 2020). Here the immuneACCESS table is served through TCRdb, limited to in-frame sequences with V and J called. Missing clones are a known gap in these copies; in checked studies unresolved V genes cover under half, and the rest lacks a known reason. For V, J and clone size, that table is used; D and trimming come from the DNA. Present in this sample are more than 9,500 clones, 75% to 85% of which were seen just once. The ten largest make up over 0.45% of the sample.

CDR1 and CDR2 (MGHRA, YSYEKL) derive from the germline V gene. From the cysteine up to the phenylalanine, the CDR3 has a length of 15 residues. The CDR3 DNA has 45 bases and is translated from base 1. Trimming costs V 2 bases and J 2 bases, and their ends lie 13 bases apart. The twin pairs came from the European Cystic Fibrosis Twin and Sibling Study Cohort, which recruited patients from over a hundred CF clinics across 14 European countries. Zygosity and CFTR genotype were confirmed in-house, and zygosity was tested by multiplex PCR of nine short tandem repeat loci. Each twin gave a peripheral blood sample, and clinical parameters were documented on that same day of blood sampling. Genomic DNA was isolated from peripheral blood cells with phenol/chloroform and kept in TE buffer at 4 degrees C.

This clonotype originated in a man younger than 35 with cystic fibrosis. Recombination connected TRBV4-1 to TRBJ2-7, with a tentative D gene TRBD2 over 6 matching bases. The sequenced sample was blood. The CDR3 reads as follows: CASSQNRDSTYEQYF. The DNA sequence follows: TGCGCCAGCAGCCAAAACCGGGACTCCACCTACGAGCAGTACTTC.